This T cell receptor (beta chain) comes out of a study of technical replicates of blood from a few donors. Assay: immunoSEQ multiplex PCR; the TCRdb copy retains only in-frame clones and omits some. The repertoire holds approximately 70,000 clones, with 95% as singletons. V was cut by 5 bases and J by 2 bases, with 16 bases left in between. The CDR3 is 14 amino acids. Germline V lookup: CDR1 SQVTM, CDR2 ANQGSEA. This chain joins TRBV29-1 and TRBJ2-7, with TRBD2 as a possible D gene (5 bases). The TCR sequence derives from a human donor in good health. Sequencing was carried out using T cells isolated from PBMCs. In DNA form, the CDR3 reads TGCAGCGTTCCCGGACTGAACTCCCCCTACGAGCAGTACTTC. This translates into CSVPGLNSPYEQYF.